These 9 T cell receptor beta chains originate from one sample sequenced in a study of Ad26.COV2.S vaccination and SARS-CoV-2 variants. The protocol was immunoSEQ multiplex PCR, while the TCRdb copy is restricted to in-frame clones and leaves out a portion. The profile shows over 400,000 clones, around 93% of them singletons. Stated treatment: approximately 18 received Ad26.COV2.S at low or high dose, single or two shots; 5 received placebo; per-sample allocation not given. Following the first vaccine or placebo injection, samples were taken on day 63. Sequencing was performed on peripheral blood, taken in a trial of Ad26.COV2.S vaccine versus placebo. Every receptor here comes from a person aged 18-60 years who received the Ad26.COV2.S COVID-19 vaccine or a placebo.

This clone was recorded only once. The J gene is TRBJ2-7, the V gene TRBV10-2; TRBD2 matches at 11 bases. The J segment lost 7 bases and the V segment lost 5 bases, leaving 10 bases of the junction unmatched. CDR3 size: 15 residues. Germline V gives CDR1 WSHSY, CDR2 SAAADI. This CDR3 reads CASSLLSGGAGEQYF. The CDR3 region has the DNA TGCGCCAGCAGTCTTCTTAGCGGGGGGGCTGGGGAGCAGTACTTC.

The V and J genes are TRBV4-3 and TRBJ1-2; 7 nucleotides align to TRBD1. The CDR3 is 17 residues long. J was trimmed by 2 bases and V by 0 bases; bases with no gene match: 9. Germline CDR1 is LGHNA and CDR2 is YSLEER. The CDR3 DNA follows: TGCGCCAGCAGCCAAGATCTGGCAGGGGGTTCAAACTATGGCTACACCTTC. Its translation: CASSQDLAGGSNYGYTF.

The rearrangement links TRBV5-1 to TRBJ2-1, with D unresolved. The V gene's germline CDR1 is SGHRS and CDR2 YFSETQ. This CDR3 has 14 residues. V lost 0 bases and J lost 8, with 12 bases in between. In DNA, the CDR3 is TGCGCCAGCAGCTTGGCGGACGGTTTGGATGAGCAGTTCTTC. Protein product: CASSLADGLDEQFF.

This clone was recorded only once. The chain uses TRBV5-5 and TRBJ2-5; weak D call: TRBD1 (6 bases). CDR1 SGHKS and CDR2 YYEKEE come from the germline V gene (reference sequence). Trimming took 5 bases from V and 2 from J, leaving 13 bases between them. CDR3 length: 14 amino acids. The CDR3 nucleotides read TGTGCCAGCAGGCGCAACAGGGTTCAAGAGACCCAGTACTTC. It is translated as CASRRNRVQETQYF.

The chain has TRBV11-2 and TRBJ2-7; D is undetermined. From germline, CDR1 is SGHAT and CDR2 FQNNGV. Trimming left V 0 bases short and J 5 bases short, with 8 bases between. The CDR3 is 13 residues long. The CDR3 spells CASSLDLLNEQYF. CDR3 DNA: TGTGCCAGCAGCTTAGATTTGCTCAACGAGCAGTACTTC.

This rearrangement joins TRBV19 to TRBJ2-7; 9 nucleotides line up with TRBD1. Germline CDR1 reads LNHDA; CDR2 reads SQIVND (reference sequence). The CDR3 extends over 15 amino acids. J was trimmed by 0 bases and V by 6 bases; bases with no gene match: 6. Here the CDR3 reads CASRTGGSGSYEQYF. CDR3 in DNA: TGTGCCAGTAGAACAGGGGGCTCGGGCTCCTACGAGCAGTACTTC.

The chain has TRBV25-1 and TRBJ2-5, with D unclear. CDR3 length: 17 amino acids. V dropped 4 bases and J dropped 1 base, with 19 bases sitting between them. Germline V CDR1 and CDR2: MGHDK, SYGVNS. As DNA, the CDR3 is TGTGCCAGCAGTGTCGTGAAACGTCAGCGATTCCAAGAGACCCAGTACTTC. This sequence encodes CASSVVKRQRFQETQYF.

The V and J genes are TRBV6-2 or TRBV6-3 and TRBJ1-2, with D unresolved. This CDR3 comprises 14 residues. CDR1 MNHEY and CDR2 SVGEGT come from the germline V gene. V was cut by 5 bases and J by 6 bases, with 16 bases left in between. The CDR3 DNA follows: TGTGCCAGCAGTGATCCACGGCCGCTGGATGGCTACACCTTC. Translated: CASSDPRPLDGYTF.

The V gene is TRBV2, the J gene TRBJ2-7; possibly TRBD1 for D (6 bases). This CDR3 region has 14 residues. The germline CDR1 and CDR2 sequences are SNHLY and FYNNEI. V lost 7 bases, J lost 0 bases, and 13 bases lay in between. The CDR3 loop is CASTDADSSYEQYF. CDR3 nucleotide sequence: TGTGCCAGCACTGACGCGGACAGCTCCTACGAGCAGTACTTC. The whole variable domain, remainder taken from reference TRBV2 and TRBJ2-7, is EPEVTQTPSHQVTQMGQEVILRCVPISNHLYFYWYRQILGQKVEFLVSFYNNEISEKSEIFDDQFSVERPDGSNFTLKIRSTKLEDSAMYFCASTDADSSYEQYFGPGTRLTVT.